Presented here are 20 T cell receptor beta chains from one specimen sequenced in a study of T cell repertoires in ileal Crohn's disease. Indicated time point: inflamed ileum from the surgical specimen. The protocol was immunoSEQ multiplex PCR, while the TCRdb copy is restricted to in-frame clones and leaves out a portion. The sample shows around 11,000 clones, roughly 91% of them seen only once. Material for sequencing was ileal tissue. All receptors derive from an adult with Crohn's disease.

The chain uses TRBV11-3 and TRBJ1-2; possible D gene TRBD1, 6 bases. The CDR3 is 15 amino acids. The V end was cut by 5 bases, the J end by 8 bases, with 21 bases between. CDR1 is SGHNT, CDR2 YENEEA, per germline. CDR3 nucleotides: TGTGCCAGCAGCCCCCAGCGAGGGGGGGCGAAGGGCTACACCTTC. It yields the protein CASSPQRGGAKGYTF.

The rearrangement joins TRBV7-3 to TRBJ1-2; D unclear. The CDR3 has 12 amino acids. Deletions cut 8 bases from V and 9 bases from J, with 16 bases between. Per germline, CDR1 SGHTA and CDR2 FQGTGA. The chain's CDR3 is CASGMVGGRYTF. In DNA, the CDR3 is TGTGCCAGCGGAATGGTGGGTGGCCGCTACACCTTC. The full variable domain, completed using reference TRBV7-3 and TRBJ1-2, is GAGVSQTPSNKVTEKGKYVELRCDPISGHTALYWYRQSLGQGPEFLIYFQGTGAADDSGLPNDRFFAVRPEGSVSTLKIQRTERGDSAVYLCASGMVGGRYTFGSGTRLTVV.

J is TRBJ2-7 and V is TRBV30; a possible D gene is TRBD2 (6 bases). V lost 4 bases and J 0 bases, leaving 13 bases between the germline ends. Germline CDR1 GTSNPN, CDR2 SVGIG (reference sequence). The length of the CDR3 is 14 residues. This CDR3 reads CAWNPGSGSYEQYF. CDR3 bases: TGTGCCTGGAATCCCGGGAGTGGCTCCTACGAGCAGTACTTC.

V gene TRBV19 combines with J gene TRBJ1-5, with D unclear. CDR1 and CDR2 (germline): LNHDA, SQIVND (reference sequence). The CDR3 is 13 amino acids. V lost 8 bases and J lost 2, with 10 bases in between. Written as DNA, the CDR3 is TGTGCCAGTGGGGTCACTGGCAATCAGCCCCAGCATTTT. Amino acids: CASGVTGNQPQHF.

The V call is TRBV5-8, the J call TRBJ1-1; TRBD1 matches at 8 bases. The CDR3 contains 17 residues. Germline values: CDR1 SGHTS, CDR2 YDEGEE. Germline trimming cut 0 bases from V and 0 bases from J; bases unmatched to any gene: 7. Here the CDR3 DNA reads TGTGCCAGCAGCTTGGATCAGGGGGCACTTCTGAACACTGAAGCTTTCTTT. This encodes CASSLDQGALLNTEAFF. The entire variable domain, with the rest obtained from reference TRBV5-8 and TRBJ1-1, is as follows: EAGVTQSPTHLIKTRGQQATLRCSPISGHTSVYWYQQALGLGLQFLLWYDEGEERNRGNFPPRFSGRQFPNYSSELNVNALELEDSALYLCASSLDQGALLNTEAFFGQGTRLTVV.

This chain links TRBV5-1 with TRBJ1-2, with D possibly TRBD1 on 6 matching bases. V dropped 2 bases and J dropped 5 bases, with 10 bases sitting between them. The CDR3 covers 13 residues. Germline CDR1 and CDR2: SGHRS and YFSETQ. CDR3 region: CASSFGTTYGYTF. For the CDR3, the DNA is TGCGCCAGCAGCTTCGGGACAACATATGGCTACACCTTC.

The V gene is TRBV4-1, the J gene TRBJ1-1, with D possibly TRBD1 on 5 matching bases. This CDR3 contains 17 residues. V was clipped by 10 bases and J by 4 bases, with 28 bases between them. Germline CDR1 MGHRA, CDR2 YSYEKL. CDR3 sequence reads: CATSPLVNGAKGTEAFF. The CDR3 region has the DNA TGCGCCACCTCGCCACTCGTTAACGGGGCTAAGGGCACTGAAGCTTTCTTT.

The V and J genes are TRBV4-3 and TRBJ1-5; 8 bases align to TRBD1. This CDR3 contains 14 residues. Trimming cost V 6 bases and J 5 bases; bases outside gene matches: 6. Per germline, CDR1 LGHNA and CDR2 YSLEER. The DNA for the CDR3 is TGCGCCAGCAGAGGACAGGGTGTGGATCAGCCCCAGCATTTT. Translation gives CASRGQGVDQPQHF.

The V and J genes are TRBV5-1 and TRBJ1-1; the D is unclear. CDR1 SGHRS and CDR2 YFSETQ come from the germline V gene. V was cut by 4 bases and J by 3 bases, with 16 bases left in between. The CDR3 covers 15 residues. The DNA of the CDR3 is TGCGCCAGCAGCAAGGTCCCGGCAGGAGACACTGAAGCTTTCTTT. Encoded protein: CASSKVPAGDTEAFF.

This sequence joins TRBV5-1 and TRBJ2-7, with TRBD2 identical over 9 bases. The CDR3 length is 15 residues. The junction had 9 bases not matched to a gene; V was cut back by 0 bases and J by 8 bases. Germline V gives CDR1 SGHRS, CDR2 YFSETQ. CDR3 nucleotides: TGCGCCAGCAGCTTGGAGGCTAGCGGGACCGTCCAGCAGTACTTC. This sequence encodes CASSLEASGTVQQYF.

The rearrangement links TRBV19 to TRBJ1-1, with D maybe TRBD1 (5 bases). Germline CDR1 reads LNHDA; CDR2 reads SQIVND (reference sequence). V was trimmed by 2 bases and J by 5 bases, leaving 21 bases between them. The CDR3 spans 17 residues. As DNA, the CDR3 is TGTGCCAGTAGTATAAAGGAGGACACACGCATTGGTACTGAAGCTTTCTTT. Translation gives CASSIKEDTRIGTEAFF.

The chain recombines TRBV25-1 with TRBJ2-1; TRBD1 matches at 7 bases. The CDR3 length is 18 residues. J was trimmed by 4 bases and V by 3 bases; bases with no gene match: 15. Per germline, CDR1 MGHDK and CDR2 SYGVNS. The CDR3 region is CASSDRYTGTEPYNEQFF. CDR3 bases: TGTGCCAGCAGTGACCGATATACCGGGACAGAGCCTTACAATGAGCAGTTCTTC.

The DNA for the CDR3 is TGTGCCAGCAGCTTAGGAGGGAACTCTGGAAACACCATATATTTT. Translation: CASSLGGNSGNTIYF. The chain employs TRBV7-8 and TRBJ1-3; no definite D call. CDR1 is SGHVS and CDR2 is FQNEAQ in the germline V gene. The CDR3 is 15 amino acids. V was shortened by 1 base and J by 0 bases, with 7 bases between the two germline ends.

The chain combines TRBV5-6 with TRBJ2-1, with a weak D call TRBD2 (6 bases). V was trimmed by 0 bases and J by 0 bases, leaving 10 bases between them. From germline, CDR1 is SGHDT and CDR2 YYEEEE. This CDR3 is built from 16 residues. The CDR3, as DNA: TGTGCCAGCAGCTTGGAGCTAGCGCCCTCCTACAATGAGCAGTTCTTC. It specifies CASSLELAPSYNEQFF.

The rearrangement joins TRBV9 to TRBJ2-1; the D is unclear. The CDR3 is 15 amino acids. The V gene lost 2 bases and the J gene lost 10 bases, with 19 bases spanning the gap. The germline gives CDR1 SGDLS, CDR2 YYNGEE. CDR3 amino acids: CASSVSDSGAGEQFF. The CDR3 DNA reads TGTGCCAGCAGCGTCTCTGACTCAGGTGCTGGAGAGCAGTTCTTC.

Points on this clone: Other DNA sequences in this specimen translate into the identical CDR3. The gene calls are TRBV4-2 and TRBJ2-7; possibly TRBD1 or TRBD2 for D (5 bases each). Deletions cut 1 base from V and 0 bases from J, with 13 bases between. Germline CDR1 reads LGHNA; CDR2 reads YNFKEQ. CDR3 length equals 16 residues. CDR3 bases: TGTGCCAGCAGCCAAGGTGGGGGATTAAGCTCCTACGAGCAGTACTTC. This codes for CASSQGGGLSSYEQYF.

This sequence joins TRBV10-3 and TRBJ1-1, with D hard to call. The CDR3 loop spans 14 amino acids. The germline V gene encodes CDR1 ENHRY and CDR2 SYGVKD. V lost 0 bases and J 2 bases, leaving 7 bases between the germline ends. CDR3 bases: TGTGCCATCAGTGAGTCGAATCAAAACACTGAAGCTTTCTTT. Its translation is CAISESNQNTEAFF.

This rearrangement joins TRBV30 to TRBJ2-1, with TRBD2 matching over 7 bases. With V trimmed by 5 bases and J by 2 bases, 12 bases remained unmatched. Germline CDR1 and CDR2: GTSNPN and SVGIG (reference sequence). This CDR3 region has 16 residues. The CDR3 protein is CAWVRGGSSPYNEQFF. DNA of the CDR3: TGTGCCTGGGTAAGGGGCGGGAGCAGTCCCTACAATGAGCAGTTCTTC.

V and J are TRBV19 and TRBJ1-2; D gene ambiguous. The germline V gene encodes CDR1 LNHDA and CDR2 SQIVND (reference sequence). The V and J ends lost 6 bases and 3 bases respectively, with 14 bases between them. The CDR3 has 14 amino acids. Here the CDR3 reads CASRGGKSDYGYTF. The CDR3 DNA follows: TGTGCCAGTAGGGGAGGGAAATCCGACTATGGCTACACCTTC.

This rearrangement joins TRBV28 to TRBJ1-1; tentative D call: TRBD1 (6 bases). CDR3 size: 13 residues. Germline V gene lookup returns CDR1 MDHEN and CDR2 SYDVKM. Trimming took off 5 bases at V and 1 base at J, with 8 bases between the two ends. The CDR3 loop reads CASSEDRNTEAFF. The DNA of the CDR3 is TGTGCCAGCAGTGAGGACAGGAACACTGAAGCTTTCTTT.